The 2 T cell receptor beta chains reported below all come from one sample, sequenced in a study of technical replicates of blood from a few donors. Assay used: immunoSEQ multiplex PCR; TCRdb lists only in-frame clones, some missing. The data show about 72,000 clones, 80% to 95% seen once. Sequenced: T cells isolated from PBMCs. These receptor sequences come from a human donor in good health.

The chain employs TRBV27 and TRBJ1-1; D is unclear. The CDR3 has 14 residues. Trimming removed 6 bases from V and 3 bases from J, with 14 bases in between. CDR1 is MNHEY and CDR2 is SMNVEV in the germline V gene (reference sequence). The CDR3 protein is CASSPLGLDTEAFF. As DNA, the CDR3 is TGTGCCAGCAGCCCCCTCGGACTAGACACTGAAGCTTTCTTT.

The chain uses TRBV4-1 and TRBJ2-1; maybe TRBD1 (5 bases). The CDR3 spans 14 residues. V was clipped by 6 bases and J by 6 bases, with 15 bases between them. Germline CDR1 reads MGHRA; CDR2 reads YSYEKL. CDR3: CASSGALPPNEQFF. For the CDR3, the DNA is TGCGCCAGCAGTGGGGCCCTCCCGCCCAATGAGCAGTTCTTC.